A single sample gave rise to the 10 T cell receptor beta chains below, sequenced in a study of shared clonotypes between healthy human individuals. Profiling relied on immunoSEQ multiplex PCR, and the TCRdb table lists in-frame clones only, not all of them. The sample has fewer than 1.8 million clones, around 98.5% seen once. The sample consisted of naive CD4+ T cells sorted from blood. Subset here: CD45RA+ positively selected. These receptors all stem from a man aged 30 to 45 in good health.

The chain carries TRBV7-6 and TRBJ2-7; TRBD2 aligns across 7 bases. CDR1 is SGHVS, CDR2 FNYEAQ, per germline. The CDR3 spans 16 residues. Trimming took 1 base from V and 2 from J; bases not matched to a gene: 8. The CDR3 loop reads CASSLGRGGAPYEQYF. The DNA for the CDR3 is TGTGCCAGCAGCTTAGGACGGGGAGGGGCCCCCTACGAGCAGTACTTC.

This clone occurred once. The V call is TRBV30, the J call TRBJ1-2; 7 bases map to TRBD1. The CDR3 runs to 19 residues. Germline trimming cut 0 bases from V and 0 bases from J; bases unmatched to any gene: 16. Germline V gene lookup returns CDR1 GTSNPN and CDR2 SVGIG (reference sequence). CDR3 loop: CAWSVLKGGTPQANYGYTF. CDR3 bases: TGTGCCTGGAGTGTACTTAAAGGGGGCACGCCACAAGCTAACTATGGCTACACCTTC.

The chain combines TRBV7-9 with TRBJ2-2; 8 nucleotides line up with TRBD1. The CDR3 runs 13 residues. CDR1 is SEHNR and CDR2 is FQNEAQ in the germline V gene (reference sequence). The CDR3, as DNA: TGTGGCGACAGGGGACCTAACACCGGGGAGCTGTTTTTT. Translated, it gives CGDRGPNTGELFF.

This chain joins TRBV19 and TRBJ2-1; 16 bases map to TRBD2. Germline V gene lookup returns CDR1 LNHDA and CDR2 SQIVND (reference sequence). The CDR3 runs to 20 residues. Unmatched junction bases numbered 11, after V lost 6 bases and J lost 0 bases. The CDR3 nucleotides read TGTGCCAGTAGCCAATTCGGGACTAGCGGGAGGGCGTACTCCTACAATGAGCAGTTCTTC. Protein: CASSQFGTSGRAYSYNEQFF. The complete variable domain, with remaining parts taken from reference TRBV19 and TRBJ2-1, reads DGGITQSPKYLFRKEGQNVTLSCEQNLNHDAMYWYRQDPGQGLRLIYYSQIVNDFQKGDIAEGYSVSREKKESFPLTVTSAQKNPTAFYLCASSQFGTSGRAYSYNEQFFGPGTRLTVL.

CDR3 sequence (DNA): TGTGCCTGGAGTGTTGGACTAGCGGAGACAGATACGCAGTATTTT. As protein: CAWSVGLAETDTQYF. This chain joins TRBV30 and TRBJ2-3, with 10 bases that match TRBD2. The V gene's germline CDR1 is GTSNPN and CDR2 SVGIG (reference sequence). The CDR3 runs to 15 residues. V dropped 0 bases and J dropped 3; count of bases not matched to a gene: 3. The full variable domain, its missing parts supplied by reference TRBV30 and TRBJ2-3, is SQTIHQWPATLVQPVGSPLSLECTVEGTSNPNLYWYRQAAGRGLQLLFYSVGIGQISSEVPQNLSASRPQDRQFILSSKKLLLSDSGFYLCAWSVGLAETDTQYFGPGTRLTVL.

The chain joins TRBV7-9 to TRBJ2-1; 12 bases match TRBD2. Germline loops: CDR1 SEHNR, CDR2 FQNEAQ (reference sequence). This CDR3 contains 19 residues. Unmatched junction bases numbered 13, after V lost 2 bases and J lost 5 bases. The CDR3 DNA reads TGTGCCAGCAGCTTAATAGGGACAGGTAGACTAGCGGGGGACAATGAGCAGTTCTTC. As protein: CASSLIGTGRLAGDNEQFF.

The chain couples TRBV19 to TRBJ1-1; TRBD1 agrees at 7 bases. The germline gives CDR1 LNHDA, CDR2 SQIVND (reference sequence). With 6 bases clipped from V and 1 base from J, the junction kept 5 bases outside the gene matches. This CDR3 is 14 amino acids long. The CDR3 spells CASSRQGQNTEAFF. The CDR3 region has the DNA TGTGCCAGTAGCAGACAGGGACAGAACACTGAAGCTTTCTTT.

This clone came up once. The CDR3 coding sequence is TGTGCCAGCAGCTACAGGGGCTACACCTTC. It is translated as CASSYRGYTF. This chain connects TRBV14 to TRBJ1-2; D might be TRBD1 (5 bases). The CDR3 extends over 10 amino acids. The V end was cut by 5 bases, the J end by 8 bases, with 6 bases between. In germline, CDR1 is SGHDN, CDR2 FVKESK. Combining the CDR3 with reference TRBV14 and TRBJ1-2 gives the whole variable domain EAGVTQFPSHSVIEKGQTVTLRCDPISGHDNLYWYRRVMGKEIKFLLHFVKESKQDESGMPNNRFLAERTGGTYSTLKVQPAELEDSGVYFCASSYRGYTFGSGTRLTVV.

The rearrangement joins TRBV27 to TRBJ2-1; 8 bases are shared with TRBD2. Looked up from germline, CDR1 is MNHEY and CDR2 is SMNVEV (reference sequence). The trim removed 7 bases at V and 7 bases at J, leaving 6 bases unmatched. The CDR3 has 13 residues. Here the CDR3 reads CASNRREGNEQFF. Here the CDR3 DNA reads TGTGCCAGCAATCGTCGGGAGGGAAATGAGCAGTTCTTC.

The genes are TRBV21-1 and TRBJ1-2; the table calls TRBD1, which could not be checked here. TRBV21-1 is labeled a pseudogene. The CDR3 length is 18 residues. The DNA of the CDR3 is TGTGCCAGCAGCAAAGATTATGAAGGACAGGGGGCGCGTTATGGCTACACCTTC. It yields the protein CASSKDYEGQGARYGYTF.